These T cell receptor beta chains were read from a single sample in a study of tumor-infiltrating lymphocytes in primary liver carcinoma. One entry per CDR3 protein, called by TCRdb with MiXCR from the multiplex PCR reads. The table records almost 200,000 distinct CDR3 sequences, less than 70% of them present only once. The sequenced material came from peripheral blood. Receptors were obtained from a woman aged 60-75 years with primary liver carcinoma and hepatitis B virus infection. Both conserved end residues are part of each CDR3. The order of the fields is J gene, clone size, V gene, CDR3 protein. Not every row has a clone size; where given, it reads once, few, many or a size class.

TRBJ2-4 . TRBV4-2 CASSQDQRTYKNIQYF
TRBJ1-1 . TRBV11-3 CASSLDLMEQINTEAFF
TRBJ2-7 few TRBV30 CAWSWDGSYEQYF
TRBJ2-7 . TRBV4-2 CASSQEDGLARSHEQYF
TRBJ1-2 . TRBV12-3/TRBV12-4 CASSLGPTRSYNYGYTF
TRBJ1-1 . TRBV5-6 CACSLFQGAPRYTEASF
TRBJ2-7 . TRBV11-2 CASSLELDGPYKQYF
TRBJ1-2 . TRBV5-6 CASSQETGLLLGYTF
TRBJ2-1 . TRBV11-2 CACSRKNYNEQFF
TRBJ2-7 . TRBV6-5 CASSYETVGEQYF
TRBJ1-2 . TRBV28 CASSTLASLDYGYTF
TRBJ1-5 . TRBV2 CASNNPGHSNQPQHF
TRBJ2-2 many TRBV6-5 CASSHPGLAGVTGELFF
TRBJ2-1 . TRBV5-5 CASSLARLAGTHENEQFF
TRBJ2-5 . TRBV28 CASTEDRRQGTQYF
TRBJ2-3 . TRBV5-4 CASSLASGFDTQYF
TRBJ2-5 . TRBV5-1 CASSLGARETQYF
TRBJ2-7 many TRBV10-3 CAISLGDSYEQYF
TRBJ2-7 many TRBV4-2 CASSQGSPGQGREEQYF
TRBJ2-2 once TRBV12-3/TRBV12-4 CASSFYVGRTSSTGELFF
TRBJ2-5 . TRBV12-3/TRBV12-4 CASSQGTSGRTEETQYF
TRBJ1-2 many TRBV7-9 CASSPQGLYGYTF